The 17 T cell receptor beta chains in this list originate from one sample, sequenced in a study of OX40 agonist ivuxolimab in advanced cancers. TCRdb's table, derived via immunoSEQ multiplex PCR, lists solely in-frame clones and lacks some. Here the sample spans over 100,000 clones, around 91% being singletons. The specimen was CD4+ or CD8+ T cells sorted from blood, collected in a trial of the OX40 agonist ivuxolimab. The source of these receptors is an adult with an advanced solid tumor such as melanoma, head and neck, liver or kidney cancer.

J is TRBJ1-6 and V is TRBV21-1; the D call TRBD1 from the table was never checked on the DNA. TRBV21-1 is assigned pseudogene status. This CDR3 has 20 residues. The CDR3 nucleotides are TGTGCCAGCAGCAAAGCGTTAGACAGGGGAGGAGGATTTAATAATTCACCCCTCCACTTT. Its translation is CASSKALDRGGGFNNSPLHF.

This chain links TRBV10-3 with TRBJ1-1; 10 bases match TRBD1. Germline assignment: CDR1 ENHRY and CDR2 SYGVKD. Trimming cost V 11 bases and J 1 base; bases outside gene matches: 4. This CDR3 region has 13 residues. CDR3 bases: TGTGCCGCCCGACAGGGGGCGAACACTGAAGCTTTCTTT. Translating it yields CAARQGANTEAFF.

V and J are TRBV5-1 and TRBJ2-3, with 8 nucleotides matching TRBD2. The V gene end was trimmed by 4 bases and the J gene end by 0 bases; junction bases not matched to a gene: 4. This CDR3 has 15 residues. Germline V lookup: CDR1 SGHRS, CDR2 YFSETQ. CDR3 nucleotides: TGCGCCAGCAGCCCAGCGGGGGATAGCACAGATACGCAGTATTTT. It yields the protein CASSPAGDSTDTQYF.

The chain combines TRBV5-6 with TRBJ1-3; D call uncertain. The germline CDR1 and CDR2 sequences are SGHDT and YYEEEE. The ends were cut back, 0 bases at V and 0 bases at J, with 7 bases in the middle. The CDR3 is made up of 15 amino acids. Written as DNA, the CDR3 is TGTGCCAGCAGCTTGGAAAGGGACTCTGGAAACACCATATATTTT. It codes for CASSLERDSGNTIYF. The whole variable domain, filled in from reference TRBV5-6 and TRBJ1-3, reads DAGVTQSPTHLIKTRGQQVTLRCSPKSGHDTVSWYQQALGQGPQFIFQYYEEEERQRGNFPDRFSGHQFPNYSSELNVNALLLGDSALYLCASSLERDSGNTIYFGEGSWLTVV.

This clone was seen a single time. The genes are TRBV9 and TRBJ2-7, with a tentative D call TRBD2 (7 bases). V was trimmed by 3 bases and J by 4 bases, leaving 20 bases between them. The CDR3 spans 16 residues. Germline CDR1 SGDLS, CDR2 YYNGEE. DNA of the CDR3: TGTGCCAGCAGCGCTACCATAGGGGGGGACAAATACGAGCAGTACTTC. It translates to CASSATIGGDKYEQYF.

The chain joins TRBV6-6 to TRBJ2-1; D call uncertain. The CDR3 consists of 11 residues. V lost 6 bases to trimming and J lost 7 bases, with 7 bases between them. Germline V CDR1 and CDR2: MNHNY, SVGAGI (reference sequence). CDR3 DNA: TGTGCCAGCAGCGATATAAATGAGCAGTTCTTC. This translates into CASSDINEQFF.

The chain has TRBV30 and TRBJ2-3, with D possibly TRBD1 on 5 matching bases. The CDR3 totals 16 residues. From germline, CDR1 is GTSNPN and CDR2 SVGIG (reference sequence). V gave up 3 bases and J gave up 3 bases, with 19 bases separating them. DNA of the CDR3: TGTGCCTGGAGCCCAGGGCCGACTTCCCCAACAGATACGCAGTATTTT. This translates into CAWSPGPTSPTDTQYF.

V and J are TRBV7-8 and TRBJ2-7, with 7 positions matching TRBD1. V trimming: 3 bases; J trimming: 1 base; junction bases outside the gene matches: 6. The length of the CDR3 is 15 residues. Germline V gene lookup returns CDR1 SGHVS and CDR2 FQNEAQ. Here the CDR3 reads CASSFGQALSYEQYF. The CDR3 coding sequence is TGTGCCAGCAGCTTCGGACAGGCCCTTTCCTACGAGCAGTACTTC.

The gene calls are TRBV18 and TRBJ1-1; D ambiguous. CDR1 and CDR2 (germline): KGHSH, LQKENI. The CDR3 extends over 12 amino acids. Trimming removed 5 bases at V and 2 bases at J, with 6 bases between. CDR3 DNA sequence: TGTGCCAGCTCAGGTTCCAACACTGAAGCTTTCTTT. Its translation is CASSGSNTEAFF.

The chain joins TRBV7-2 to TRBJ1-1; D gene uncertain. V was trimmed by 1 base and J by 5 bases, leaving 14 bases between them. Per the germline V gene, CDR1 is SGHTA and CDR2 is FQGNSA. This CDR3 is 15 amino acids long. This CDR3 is CASSLEGIGSTEAFF. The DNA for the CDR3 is TGTGCCAGCAGCTTAGAAGGGATCGGCTCTACTGAAGCTTTCTTT.

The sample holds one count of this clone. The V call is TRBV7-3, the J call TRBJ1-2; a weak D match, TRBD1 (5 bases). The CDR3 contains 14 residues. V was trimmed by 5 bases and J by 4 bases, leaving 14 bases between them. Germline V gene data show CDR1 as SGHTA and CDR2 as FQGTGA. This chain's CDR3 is CASSPLGGSYGYTF. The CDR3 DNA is TGTGCCAGCAGCCCCCTGGGGGGGAGCTATGGCTACACCTTC.

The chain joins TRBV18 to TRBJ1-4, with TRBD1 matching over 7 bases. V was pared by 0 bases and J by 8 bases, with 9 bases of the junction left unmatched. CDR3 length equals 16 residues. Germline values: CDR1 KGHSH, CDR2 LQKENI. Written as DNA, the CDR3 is TGTGCCAGCTCACCACCGGACAGGCGGACCCCAGAAAAACTGTTTTTT. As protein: CASSPPDRRTPEKLFF.

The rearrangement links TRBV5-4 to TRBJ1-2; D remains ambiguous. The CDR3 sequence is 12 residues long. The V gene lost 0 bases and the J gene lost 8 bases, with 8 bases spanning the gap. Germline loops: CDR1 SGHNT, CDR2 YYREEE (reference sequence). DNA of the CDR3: TGTGCCAGCAGCTTGGACCTCTGGGGCTACACCTTC. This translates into CASSLDLWGYTF.

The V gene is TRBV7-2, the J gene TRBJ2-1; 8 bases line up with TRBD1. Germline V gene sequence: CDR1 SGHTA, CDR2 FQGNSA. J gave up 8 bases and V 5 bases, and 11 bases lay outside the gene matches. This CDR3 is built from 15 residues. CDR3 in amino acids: CASSLRTGSTDEQFF. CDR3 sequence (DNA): TGTGCCAGCAGCCTCCGGACAGGGTCAACGGATGAGCAGTTCTTC.

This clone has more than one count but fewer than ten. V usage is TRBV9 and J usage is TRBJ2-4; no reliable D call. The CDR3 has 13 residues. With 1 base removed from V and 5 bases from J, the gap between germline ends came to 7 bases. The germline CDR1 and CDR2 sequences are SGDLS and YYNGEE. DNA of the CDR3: TGTGCCAGCAGCGTACACGCGGAAAACATTCAGTACTTC. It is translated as CASSVHAENIQYF.

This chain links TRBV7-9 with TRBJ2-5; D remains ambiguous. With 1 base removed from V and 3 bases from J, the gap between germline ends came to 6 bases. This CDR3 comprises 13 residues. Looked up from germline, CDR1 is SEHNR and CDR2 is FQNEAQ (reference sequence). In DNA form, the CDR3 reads TGTGCCAGCAGCTTAGACGTGAAAGAGACCCAGTACTTC. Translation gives CASSLDVKETQYF.

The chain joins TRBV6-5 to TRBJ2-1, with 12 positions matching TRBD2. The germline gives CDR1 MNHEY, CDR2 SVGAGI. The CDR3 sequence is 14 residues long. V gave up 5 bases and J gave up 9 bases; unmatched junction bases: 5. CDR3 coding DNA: TGTGCCAGCAGTCGGACTAGCGGGGTGGGTGAGCAGTTCTTC. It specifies CASSRTSGVGEQFF.